This TCR beta chain stems from a study of T cell responses to AZD1222 COVID-19 vaccine. Study observations and caveats: The donors showed a predominance of white British ancestry and of females, with possible underestimation of clonal diversity. At baseline, just a handful of AZD1222 recipients tested seropositive. Nearly half of spike-specific TCRs reportedly go after variant regions that carry no mutations. No repertoire was sampled before or during the peak T cell response, only after it.

Clones were sequenced by immunoSEQ multiplex PCR, and TCRdb holds only the in-frame ones, with some missing. The table records about 92,000 clones, approximately 87% of them present only once. To note about this clone: Its cognate antigen is unknown.

Trimming removed 5 bases from V and 1 base from J, with 7 bases in between. The CDR3 totals 13 residues. Germline assignment: CDR1 KGHDR and CDR2 SFDVKD. The sequencing here drew on peripheral blood, taken on day 0 of AZD1222 vaccination. The source is an adult in good health. The chain is built from TRBV24-1 and TRBJ1-1; D ambiguous. The CDR3 loop is CATSGGKNTEAFF. CDR3 DNA: TGTGCCACCAGTGGTGGGAAGAACACTGAAGCTTTCTTT.